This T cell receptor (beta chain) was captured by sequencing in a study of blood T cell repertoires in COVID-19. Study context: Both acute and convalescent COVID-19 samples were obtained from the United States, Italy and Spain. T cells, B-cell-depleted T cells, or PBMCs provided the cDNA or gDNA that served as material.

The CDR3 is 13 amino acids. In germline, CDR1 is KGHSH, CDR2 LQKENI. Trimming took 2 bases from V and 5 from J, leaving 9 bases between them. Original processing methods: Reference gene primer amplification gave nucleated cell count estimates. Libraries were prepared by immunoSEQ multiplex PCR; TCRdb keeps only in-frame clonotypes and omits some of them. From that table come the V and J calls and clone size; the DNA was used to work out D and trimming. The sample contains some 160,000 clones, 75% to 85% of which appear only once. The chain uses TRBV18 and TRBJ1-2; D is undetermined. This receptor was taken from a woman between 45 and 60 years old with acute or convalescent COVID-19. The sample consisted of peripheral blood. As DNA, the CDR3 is TGTGCCAGCTCACCAGGGGAGGGATATGGCTACACCTTC. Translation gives CASSPGEGYGYTF. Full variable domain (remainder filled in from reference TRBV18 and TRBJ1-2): NAGVMQNPRHLVRRRGQEARLRCSPMKGHSHVYWYRQLPEEGLKFMVYLQKENIIDESGMPKERFSAEFPKEGPSILRIQQVVRGDSAAYFCASSPGEGYGYTFGSGTRLTVV.